The subject of this entry is one T cell receptor (beta chain). The source of the sample is a study of PD-L1 blockade in urothelial cancer. V lost 5 bases to trimming and J lost 5 bases; unmatched junction nucleotides: 3. From germline, CDR1 is SGHTA and CDR2 FQGTGA. This CDR3 is 13 amino acids long. Clones were read by immunoSEQ multiplex PCR, and TCRdb kept only the in-frame ones, dropping some. Among 90,000 to 120,000 clones listed, around 90% were seen once. This chain connects TRBV7-3 to TRBJ2-1, with TRBD1 matching 7 bases. Sequenced here: PBMCs, sampled around atezolizumab (anti-PD-L1) treatment. This TCR was recovered from an elderly woman with urothelial cancer. For the CDR3, the DNA is TGTGCCAGCAGCCAAGGACAGGACAATGAGCAGTTCTTC. Amino acids: CASSQGQDNEQFF.